These 5 T cell receptor beta chains came from one sample sequenced in a study of post-analysis software for immune sequencing data (dated by TCRdb to between 2015 and 2016). The study at large found these results: A handful of TRBV segments, including TRBV5-6, TRBV5-1 and TRBV20-1, were significantly more frequent in patients than controls.

Their recognized antigens are unknown. The library came from PCR. This sample was sequenced with an Illumina HiSeq 2500. Unique molecular identifiers were incorporated into TCR beta cDNA libraries to reduce PCR and sequencing biases. The public reads were reprocessed in TCRdb via fastp at Q25 and MiXCR, keeping in-frame beta chains. Each CDR3 protein appears once, grouped with its most common genes and DNA. Recorded for this sample are fewer than 900,000 distinct CDR3 sequences; 40% to 55% of them occurred a single time. The leading ten clones occupy roughly 4.5% of the sample. Sequencing was carried out using blood. The receptors were sampled from a girl aged 5-17 years with multiple sclerosis.

This rearrangement joins TRBV27 to TRBJ1-1; unclear D gene. Germline values: CDR1 MNHEY, CDR2 SMNVEV (reference sequence). Trimming cost V 6 bases and J 0 bases, with 8 bases left between them. The CDR3 is 13 amino acids. CDR3 coding DNA: TGTGCCAGCAGCCGAGGGATGAACACTGAAGCTTTCTTT. Its translation is CASSRGMNTEAFF.

Only one count was recorded for this clonotype. The chain has TRBV12-3 or TRBV12-4 and TRBJ1-2; D unresolved. The CDR3 totals 12 residues. Trimming stripped 6 bases from V and 5 bases from J, with 10 bases between. The CDR3 spells CASSQRPYGYTF. CDR3 nucleotide sequence: TGTGCCAGCAGCCAAAGACCTTATGGCTACACCTTC.

The chain is built from TRBV5-4 and TRBJ1-2, with a possible D match to TRBD1 (5 bases). From germline, CDR1 is SGHNT and CDR2 YYREEE (reference sequence). With 0 bases removed from V and 3 bases from J, the gap between germline ends came to 12 bases. The length of the CDR3 is 15 residues. The CDR3 loop reads CASSLEGSRDYGYTF. CDR3 in DNA: TGTGCCAGCAGCTTGGAGGGCAGCAGGGACTATGGCTACACCTTC.

This clonotype was detected only a few times. V usage is TRBV24-1 and J usage is TRBJ1-1, with a possible D match to TRBD1 (6 bases). The CDR3 covers 14 residues. Germline assignment: CDR1 KGHDR and CDR2 SFDVKD. V shed 7 bases and J shed 4 bases, with 15 bases lying between them. DNA for the CDR3: TGTGCCACCAGACAAACAGGGATGGCCACTGAAGCTTTCTTT. This codes for CATRQTGMATEAFF.

This clonotype was counted only a few times. The V gene is TRBV6-1, the J gene TRBJ1-2, with D perhaps TRBD1 (6 bases). The length of the CDR3 is 16 residues. Between the trimmed V and J ends, which lost 6 bases and 0 bases, there was a span of 17 bases. The germline CDR1 and CDR2 sequences are MNHNS and SASEGT. CDR3 residues: CASRDIRDTANYGYTF. CDR3 sequence (DNA): TGTGCCAGCAGGGATATCCGGGACACGGCTAACTATGGCTACACCTTC.